This T cell receptor beta chain emerged from a study of regulatory T cells in long-lasting Graves disease. General study points: Newly diagnosed Graves' patients had higher TCR diversity than persistent ones. A reduction in accuracy may have resulted from the small sample size.

The V end was cut by 6 bases, the J end by 1 base, with 21 bases between. The V gene's germline CDR1 is SGHNT and CDR2 YENEEA. The CDR3 runs to 17 residues. This clonotype has more than one count but fewer than ten. Its specificity is not known. Noted time point: newly diagnosed GD, antithyroid drugs for less than 3 months. PBMC RNA served as the TCR library source. Combining iRepertoire HTBI primers with Arm-PCR of CDR3 regions, the authors built TCR beta libraries. Via MiXCR, TCRdb re-called the multiplex PCR reads, giving one row per CDR3 protein. The data hold some 500,000 distinct CDR3 sequences, with about 16% observed a single time. These records were also assigned to another study, of T cells in Graves' hyperthyroidism and ophthalmopathy. As reported in that work: Calling Graves' hyperthyroidism stable meant ophthalmopathy did not progress within 18 months. The TCR CDR3 first-round RT-PCR relied on the HTBI primer set.

The chain has TRBV11-3 and TRBJ1-1; no firm D call. This receptor was obtained from a woman aged 35 to 59 with Graves disease. Specimen: peripheral blood mononuclear cells (PBMCs), collected at new diagnosis, from a patient treated with antithyroid drugs. CDR3 in DNA: TGTGCCAGCAGTCGTTCGCTCGTGGGCCAACAGAACACTGAAGCTTTCTTT. This codes for CASSRSLVGQQNTEAFF.